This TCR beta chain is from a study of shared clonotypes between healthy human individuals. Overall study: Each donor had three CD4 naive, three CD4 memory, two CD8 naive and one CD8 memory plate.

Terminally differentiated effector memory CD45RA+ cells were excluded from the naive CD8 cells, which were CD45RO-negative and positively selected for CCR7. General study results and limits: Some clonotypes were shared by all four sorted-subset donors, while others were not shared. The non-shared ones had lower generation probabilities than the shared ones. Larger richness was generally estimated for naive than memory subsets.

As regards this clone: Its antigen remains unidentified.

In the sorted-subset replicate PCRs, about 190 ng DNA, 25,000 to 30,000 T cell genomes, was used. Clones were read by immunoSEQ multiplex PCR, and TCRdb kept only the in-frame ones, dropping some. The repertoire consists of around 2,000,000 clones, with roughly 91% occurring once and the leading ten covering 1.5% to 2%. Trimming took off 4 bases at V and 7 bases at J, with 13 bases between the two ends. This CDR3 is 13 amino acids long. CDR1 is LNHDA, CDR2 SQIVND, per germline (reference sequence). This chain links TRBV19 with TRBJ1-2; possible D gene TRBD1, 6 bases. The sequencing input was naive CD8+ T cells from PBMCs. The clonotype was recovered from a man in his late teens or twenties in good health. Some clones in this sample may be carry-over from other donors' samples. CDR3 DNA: TGTGCCAGTAGTAACTACAGGGTCACTGGCTACACCTTC. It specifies CASSNYRVTGYTF.